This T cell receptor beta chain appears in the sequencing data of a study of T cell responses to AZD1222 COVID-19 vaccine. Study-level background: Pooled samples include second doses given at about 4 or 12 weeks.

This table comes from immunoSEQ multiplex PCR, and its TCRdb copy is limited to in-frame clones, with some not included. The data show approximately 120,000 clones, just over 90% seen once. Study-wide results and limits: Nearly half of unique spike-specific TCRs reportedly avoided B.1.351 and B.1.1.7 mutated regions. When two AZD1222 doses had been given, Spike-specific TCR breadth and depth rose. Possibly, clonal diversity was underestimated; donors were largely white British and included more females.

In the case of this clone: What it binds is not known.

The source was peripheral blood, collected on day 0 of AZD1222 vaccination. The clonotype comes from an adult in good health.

The CDR3 bases are TGTGCCAGTAGTTCAACAGGGAGTAGCAATCAGCCCCAGCATTTT. It encodes CASSSTGSSNQPQHF. This chain connects TRBV19 to TRBJ1-5; D might be TRBD1 (6 bases). Trimming shortened V by 5 bases and J by 0 bases, and 11 bases separated the two germline ends. Germline CDR1 and CDR2: LNHDA and SQIVND (reference sequence). The CDR3 loop spans 15 amino acids.